The rows below give T cell receptor beta chains drawn from one sample of a study of blood T cells in healthy people across ages. TCRdb processed the 5' RACE reads anew with MiXCR; each CDR3 protein has one entry. The sample yields approximately 1.5 million distinct CDR3 sequences, approximately 43% seen once. Material: blood. These receptors all come from a young woman in good health. Each CDR3 is given with its conserved first and last residue. D genes are given only for firm matches.

V,D,CDR3
TRBV4-1,NA,CASSQDWENEQFF
TRBV28,TRBD1,CASSFQGQGNSGANVLTF
TRBV6-2/TRBV6-3,TRBD2,CASSYGGGARNIQYF
TRBV7-2,TRBD2,CASSLDFGGAYEQYF
TRBV6-2/TRBV6-3,NA,CASSYGRANTGELFF
TRBV14,TRBD2,CVSSPHPSGSYNEQFF
TRBV9,NA,CASSTSLAELYNEQYF
TRBV12-3/TRBV12-4,NA,CASRDSSGNTIYF
TRBV10-3,NA,CAISEEGFDEQYF
TRBV13,NA,CASSLPDSPYEQYF
TRBV20-1,NA,CSATEAARMSSYNEQFF
TRBV30,NA,CAWSVVNNEQFF
TRBV28,NA,CASSLKYNEQFF
TRBV20-1,TRBD1,CSARFFRGQGVSKITDTQYF
TRBV14,NA,CASSQPGGWLFF
TRBV7-2,NA,CASSLQGVGYEQYF
TRBV6-6,NA,CASRQISGGISYEQYF
TRBV5-1,TRBD1,CASSLAQGAPTEAFF
TRBV6-6,NA,CASSSLEERYNEQFF
TRBV6-5,NA,CASSYEGIDEQYF
TRBV20-1,NA,CSARDYQGHSYEQYF
TRBV2,NA,CASSESLYGYTF
TRBV5-1,NA,CASRGEDYYNEQFF
TRBV18,NA,CASSPLGASEAFF
TRBV3-1,NA,CASSHSLGQCNQPQHF
TRBV18,TRBD1,CASSPGQTNTDTQYF
TRBV7-9,TRBD1,CASSSSGTGNGYTF
TRBV20-1,NA,CSARPPWGTYEQYF
TRBV9,NA,CASSETPRAYNSPLHF
TRBV6-5,NA,CASSYQTGAGGSYNEQYF
TRBV29-1,TRBD2,CSVERSGLSNEQFF
TRBV11-2,NA,CASSYIRGTGELFF
TRBV28,TRBD1,CASRTGRSGNQPQHF
TRBV2,TRBD2,CASYPREVSTDTQYF
TRBV7-2,TRBD2,CASSLVGGLAGGPRTDTQYF
TRBV7-9,NA,CASSSQGRLSYEQYF
TRBV29-1,TRBD1,CSAKPQGDYGYTF
TRBV12-3/TRBV12-4,TRBD1,CASSFARGAQPQHF
TRBV7-9,TRBD2,CASSDGLAGIYEQYF
TRBV4-3,NA,CASSQEFWSTDTQYF
TRBV7-9,NA,CASRNRDGTQYF
TRBV7-2,NA,CASSLFRTYEAFF
TRBV10-3,TRBD2,CAISEQAGVHEQYF
TRBV20-1,TRBD1,CSANRGPSNQPQHF
TRBV15,NA,CATSRDPQEAYEQYF
TRBV12-3/TRBV12-4,TRBD2,CASSLYGGFYNEQYF
TRBV6-2/TRBV6-3,TRBD2,CAIMKMAGGPREQYF
TRBV4-1,NA,CASSYPVRGLSSGNTIYF
TRBV5-4,NA,CASSFGGFEQFF
TRBV20-1,TRBD2,CSAGGGDAYNEQYF
TRBV7-9,NA,CASSPEDKDTQYF